These 22 T cell receptor beta chains were sequenced from one sample in a study of cytomegalovirus exposure and HLA in healthy donors. PCR used 60 Vbeta primers and 13 Jbeta primers. Sequencing was performed with immunoSEQ multiplex PCR; in TCRdb, only in-frame clones are kept and a portion is missing. There are 100,000 to 150,000 clones in the sample; around 79% occur only once, and approximately 6.5% lies in the top ten. Sequences were obtained from PBMCs. Receptor source: a woman in her thirties or forties in good health and CMV-seronegative.

This clone was detected only once. The CDR3, as DNA: TGTGCCAGCGCCCCGACAGGGAATGCGGAGACCCAGTACTTC. Translation gives CASAPTGNAETQYF. V usage is TRBV18 and J usage is TRBJ2-5; TRBD1 agrees at 7 bases. The CDR3 has 14 amino acids. Losses at the gene ends were 8 bases for V and 5 bases for J; bases not matched to a gene: 11. CDR1 and CDR2 (germline): KGHSH, LQKENI. Using reference TRBV18 and TRBJ2-5 for the parts outside the CDR3, the full variable domain is NAGVMQNPRHLVRRRGQEARLRCSPMKGHSHVYWYRQLPEEGLKFMVYLQKENIIDESGMPKERFSAEFPKEGPSILRIQQVVRGDSAAYFCASAPTGNAETQYFGPGTRLLVL.

This rearrangement joins TRBV28 to TRBJ1-5; tentatively, D is TRBD1 (5 bases). The CDR3 has 17 amino acids. Germline V gene data show CDR1 as MDHEN and CDR2 as SYDVKM. The V end lost 3 bases, the J end lost 3 bases, and 18 bases lay between the germline ends. The CDR3 DNA reads as TGTGCCAGCAGTTTCATCGAGTCAGGGTATTACAATCAGCCCCAGCATTTT. Translating it yields CASSFIESGYYNQPQHF.

This clone was counted once. The chain couples TRBV28 to TRBJ1-2; the match to TRBD1 covers 7 bases. Germline values: CDR1 MDHEN, CDR2 SYDVKM. The ends lost 5 bases at V and 4 bases at J; junction bases unmatched: 7. The length of the CDR3 is 14 residues. The CDR3 DNA reads TGTGCCAGCAGTCCGAATGACAGGGCCTATGGCTACACCTTC. Residues: CASSPNDRAYGYTF.

The V and J genes are TRBV7-9 and TRBJ1-2, with D possibly being TRBD1 (5 bases). The V end lost 3 bases, the J end lost 4 bases, and 9 bases lay between the germline ends. CDR1 SEHNR and CDR2 FQNEAQ come from the germline V gene (reference sequence). CDR3 length: 13 amino acids. CDR3 loop: CASSFDSIYGYTF. CDR3 bases: TGTGCCAGCAGCTTCGACAGTATCTATGGCTACACCTTC.

This chain links TRBV4-1 with TRBJ1-1; maybe TRBD1 (6 bases). V dropped 0 bases and J dropped 4 bases, with 15 bases sitting between them. Germline V gene data show CDR1 as MGHRA and CDR2 as YSYEKL. The CDR3 runs to 16 residues. Here the CDR3 reads CASSQDRGGMGTEAFF. CDR3 in DNA: TGCGCCAGCAGCCAAGATAGGGGGGGCATGGGCACTGAAGCTTTCTTT.

V and J are TRBV5-4 and TRBJ1-6; 9 nucleotides match TRBD1. The germline V gene encodes CDR1 SGHNT and CDR2 YYREEE (reference sequence). The V segment lost 5 bases and the J segment 10 bases; nucleotides outside the gene matches: 10. CDR3 length: 15 residues. CDR3 sequence: CASRPSGTGTSPLHF. Written as DNA, the CDR3 is TGTGCCAGCAGGCCGTCCGGGACAGGGACCTCACCCCTCCACTTT. Full variable domain (rest looked up from reference TRBV5-4 and TRBJ1-6): ETGVTQSPTHLIKTRGQQVTLRCSSQSGHNTVSWYQQALGQGPQFIFQYYREEENGRGNFPPRFSGLQFPNYSSELNVNALELDDSALYLCASRPSGTGTSPLHFGNGTRLTVT.

The chain uses TRBV28 and TRBJ1-4, with D maybe TRBD1 (6 bases). This CDR3 comprises 15 residues. Germline loops: CDR1 MDHEN, CDR2 SYDVKM. Trimming left V 4 bases short and J 0 bases short, with 9 bases between. This chain's CDR3 is CASSSDSSTNEKLFF. In DNA form, the CDR3 reads TGTGCCAGCAGTTCGGACAGCTCAACTAATGAAAAACTGTTTTTT.

The chain has TRBV18 and TRBJ2-2; 7 bases align to TRBD2. The CDR3 spans 17 residues. CDR1 and CDR2 from the germline V gene are KGHSH and LQKENI. Trimming removed 3 bases from V and 6 bases from J; junction bases left unmatched: 13. For the CDR3, the DNA is TGTGCCAGCTCACCCCGACTAGCCGGACGCCCCCCCGGGGAGCTGTTTTTT. This codes for CASSPRLAGRPPGELFF. Supplemented by reference TRBV18 and TRBJ2-2, the full variable domain reads NAGVMQNPRHLVRRRGQEARLRCSPMKGHSHVYWYRQLPEEGLKFMVYLQKENIIDESGMPKERFSAEFPKEGPSILRIQQVVRGDSAAYFCASSPRLAGRPPGELFFGEGSRLTVL.

This rearrangement joins TRBV28 to TRBJ1-2, with TRBD1 matching 7 bases. With V trimmed by 7 bases and J by 8 bases, 10 bases remained unmatched. Per germline, CDR1 MDHEN and CDR2 SYDVKM. The CDR3 contains 13 residues. The CDR3 region has the DNA TGTGCCAGCACCCCGACAGGGTTGGGCGGCTACACCTTC. Its protein is CASTPTGLGGYTF.

A single count supports this clone. The V gene is TRBV5-4, the J gene TRBJ1-1, with 7 bases that match TRBD1. Losses at the gene ends were 4 bases for V and 4 bases for J; bases not matched to a gene: 13. The CDR3 extends over 16 amino acids. CDR1 and CDR2 (germline): SGHNT, YYREEE (reference sequence). The CDR3 loop is CASSPPTGRRRTEAFF. CDR3 in DNA: TGTGCCAGCAGCCCCCCGACAGGGAGGCGGCGCACTGAAGCTTTCTTT.

Concerning this clone: The junction does not match germline at one end; this may be a read error. The rearrangement uses TRBV27 and TRBJ2-4, with a weak D call TRBD2 (6 bases). Germline lookup yields CDR1 MNHEY and CDR2 SMNVEV (reference sequence). The CDR3 loop spans 13 amino acids. CDR3 residues: CASSSGLFNSQYF. Here the CDR3 DNA reads TGTGCCAGTAGCTCGGGACTTTTTAACAGTCAGTACTTC.

This rearrangement joins TRBV28 to TRBJ2-7; TRBD2 agrees at 11 bases. This CDR3 is 15 amino acids long. CDR1 MDHEN and CDR2 SYDVKM come from the germline V gene. The V and J ends lost 5 bases and 3 bases, in that order; junction bases with no gene match: 6. Here the CDR3 DNA reads TGTGCCAGCAGTCACCGGACTAGCGGGCTCTACGAGCAGTACTTC. Translation: CASSHRTSGLYEQYF.

V is TRBV20-1 and J is TRBJ2-7; D gene unclear. Trimming took 6 bases from V and 2 from J, leaving 8 bases between them. Germline CDR1 is DFQATT and CDR2 is SNEGSKA (reference sequence). CDR3 length: 11 residues. CDR3 sequence (DNA): TGCAGTGCCGCAGGTACCTACGAGCAGTACTTC. Protein: CSAAGTYEQYF.

The V call is TRBV10-3, the J call TRBJ1-1; no definite D call. Trimming removed 10 bases from V and 1 base from J, with 13 bases in between. The length of the CDR3 is 13 residues. Germline CDR1 ENHRY, CDR2 SYGVKD. The DNA of the CDR3 is TGTGCCAGCATGCCACTCTCGAACACTGAAGCTTTCTTT. Translating gives CASMPLSNTEAFF.

The chain links TRBV23-1 to TRBJ2-7; TRBD1 aligns across 7 bases. TRBV23-1 is identified as an open reading frame with a role that is uncertain. The CDR3 is made up of 14 amino acids. After removal of 0 bases from V and 6 bases from J, the junction contained 5 bases not matched to a gene. The CDR3 loop is CASSQSHRGSEQYF. DNA for the CDR3: TGCGCCAGCAGTCAATCGCACAGGGGATCCGAGCAGTACTTC.

This chain joins TRBV10-3 and TRBJ1-1, with 8 bases aligning to TRBD1. Unmatched junction bases numbered 4, after V lost 6 bases and J lost 1 base. CDR1 and CDR2 (germline): ENHRY, SYGVKD. The CDR3 is 14 residues long. This CDR3 reads CAISGQGGNTEAFF. As DNA, the CDR3 is TGTGCCATCAGCGGACAGGGTGGGAACACTGAAGCTTTCTTT.

The chain carries TRBV5-1 and TRBJ1-3, with D uncertain. V lost 1 base, J lost 0 bases, and 8 bases lay in between. The CDR3 runs 15 residues. Germline V lookup: CDR1 SGHRS, CDR2 YFSETQ. CDR3 in amino acids: CASSLNPSSGNTIYF. CDR3 in DNA: TGCGCCAGCAGCTTGAATCCTTCCTCTGGAAACACCATATATTTT.

The chain has TRBV28 and TRBJ2-7; TRBD1 matches 9 bases. The V gene end was trimmed by 6 bases and the J gene end by 5 bases; junction bases not matched to a gene: 8. CDR3 length equals 14 residues. CDR1 is MDHEN, CDR2 SYDVKM, per germline. The DNA for the CDR3 is TGTGCCAGCAGCCTGGGACAGGGCTGGAACGAGCAGTACTTC. It yields the protein CASSLGQGWNEQYF. The entire variable domain, with the rest obtained from reference TRBV28 and TRBJ2-7, is as follows: DVKVTQSSRYLVKRTGEKVFLECVQDMDHENMFWYRQDPGLGLRLIYFSYDVKMKEKGDIPEGYSVSREKKERFSLILESASTNQTSMYLCASSLGQGWNEQYFGPGTRLTVT.

CDR3 bases: TGTGCCAGCAGCCCGAGCGGCCAGTCAGAAGCTTTCTTT. It encodes CASSPSGQSEAFF. This chain links TRBV5-6 with TRBJ1-1; no firm D call. The CDR3 is made up of 13 amino acids. Trimming cost V 4 bases and J 8 bases, with 15 bases left between them. Per germline, CDR1 SGHDT and CDR2 YYEEEE. The variable domain in full, completed from reference TRBV5-6 and TRBJ1-1, reads DAGVTQSPTHLIKTRGQQVTLRCSPKSGHDTVSWYQQALGQGPQFIFQYYEEEERQRGNFPDRFSGHQFPNYSSELNVNALLLGDSALYLCASSPSGQSEAFFGQGTRLTVV.

This rearrangement joins TRBV5-6 to TRBJ2-3; 7 nucleotides match TRBD1. Losses at the gene ends were 3 bases for V and 3 bases for J; bases not matched to a gene: 4. Per the germline V gene, CDR1 is SGHDT and CDR2 is YYEEEE. The CDR3 extends over 14 amino acids. CDR3 nucleotide sequence: TGTGCCAGCAGCTGGACAGGTGGGACAGATACGCAGTATTTT. Its protein is CASSWTGGTDTQYF.

This clone turned up a few times. A far larger clone is just one base off, so this is likely a read error. The chain couples TRBV4-3 to TRBJ2-7; D perhaps matches TRBD1 (6 bases). The ends were cut back, 5 bases at V and 2 bases at J, with 10 bases in the middle. The germline V gene has CDR1 LGHNA and CDR2 YSLEER. This CDR3 has 13 amino acids. CDR3: CASSWDKPYEQYF. In DNA, the CDR3 is TGCGCCAGCAGCTGGGACAAGCCCTACGAGCAGTACTTC.

This clone was recorded a few times. This sequence joins TRBV4-2 and TRBJ2-7; 10 positions match TRBD2. V shed 1 base and J 5 bases; nucleotides not matched to a gene: 14. The CDR3 is 18 amino acids. Germline loops: CDR1 LGHNA, CDR2 YNFKEQ. The CDR3 loop is CASSQVPLTSGMFNEQYF. CDR3 DNA: TGTGCCAGCAGCCAAGTCCCTCTTACTAGCGGGATGTTCAACGAGCAGTACTTC.